Listed below are T cell receptor beta chains from one sample, sequenced in a study of identical twins' blood T cells. TCRdb redid the calling of the 5' RACE reads with MiXCR, one entry per CDR3 protein. The profile shows fewer than 450,000 distinct CDR3 sequences, 25% to 35% of them singletons. Sequenced input: PBMCs. Receptors were obtained from a woman aged 18-49 years in good health. Each CDR3 is given with its conserved first and last residue. The D gene is left open where the match is weak. The size entry is marked missing in some rows and otherwise reads once, few, many or a size class.

TRBV29-1	.	.	TRBJ1-1	CSVEGNRPTEAFF	TGCAGCGTTGAAGGTAACAGACCCACTGAAGCTTTCTTT
TRBV11-1	.	.	TRBJ2-7	CAGSLGPLSSYEQYF	TGTGCCGGCAGCTTAGGACCCTTGAGCTCCTACGAGCAGTACTTC
TRBV7-9	few	.	TRBJ2-7	CASSLGASIHEQYF	TGTGCCAGCAGCTTAGGGGCTAGCATCCACGAGCAGTACTTC
TRBV3-1	few	.	TRBJ1-1	CASSQIKENTEAFF	TGTGCCAGCAGCCAAATCAAAGAGAACACTGAAGCTTTCTTT
TRBV6-6	.	TRBD2	TRBJ2-1	CASKRGTSGQELNEQFF	TGTGCCAGCAAACGAGGGACTAGCGGACAGGAACTAAATGAGCAGTTCTTC
TRBV20-1	.	.	TRBJ1-5	CSARPQGNQPQHF	TGCAGTGCTAGGCCCCAGGGGAATCAGCCCCAGCATTTT
TRBV4-3	.	.	TRBJ2-1	CASSQVLLRMQRRNNEQFF	TGCGCCAGCAGCCAAGTATTACTCAGAATGCAGCGGAGAAACAATGAGCAGTTCTTC
TRBV2	few	.	TRBJ1-2	CASRDREYKAGTF	TGTGCCAGCAGGGACCGCGAATATAAGGCTGGCACCTTC
TRBV2	.	.	TRBJ1-5	CTSNPDRYQPQHF	TGTACCAGCAACCCGGACAGATATCAGCCCCAGCATTTT
TRBV10-3	many	.	TRBJ1-6	CAISEDGVQNSPLHF	TGTGCCATCAGTGAGGACGGGGTGCAAAATTCACCCCTCCACTTT
TRBV6-6	many	.	TRBJ1-5	CASSYSRTELVAPQHF	TGTGCCAGCAGTTACTCGCGGACCGAACTTGTAGCGCCCCAGCATTTT
TRBV7-8	.	.	TRBJ2-3	CASSLIYVATDTQYF	TGTGCCAGCAGCTTAATCTACGTTGCCACAGATACGCAGTATTTT
TRBV5-1	many	TRBD1	TRBJ1-5	CASSSTGDQPQHF	TGCGCCAGCAGCTCAACAGGGGATCAGCCCCAGCATTTT
TRBV20-1	many	.	TRBJ2-7	CSARDWSSASYEQYF	TGCAGTGCTAGAGATTGGTCTAGCGCCTCCTACGAGCAGTACTTC
TRBV7-2	many	TRBD2	TRBJ2-7	CASSLATSGLAYEQYF	TGTGCCAGCAGCTTAGCAACTAGCGGGTTAGCCTACGAGCAGTACTTC
TRBV12-3/TRBV12-4	few	.	TRBJ1-1	CASSIFLNTEAFF	TGTGCCAGCAGCATCTTCTTGAACACTGAAGCTTTCTTT
TRBV29-1	.	.	TRBJ1-1	CSVGSMGTEAFF	TGCAGCGTGGGGTCGATGGGCACTGAAGCTTTCTTT
TRBV10-3	.	.	TRBJ1-3	CAISDEGALNTIYF	TGTGCCATCAGTGACGAAGGGGCGCTTAACACCATATATTTT
TRBV5-1	.	.	TRBJ1-1	CASSGGGRVTEAFF	TGCGCCAGCAGTGGGGGGGGGCGCGTCACTGAAGCTTTCTTT
TRBV14	many	.	TRBJ1-1	CASSQDRAGYTEAFF	TGTGCCAGCAGCCAAGATAGGGCAGGATACACTGAAGCTTTCTTT
TRBV4-1	.	.	TRBJ1-1	CASSQVEVNTEAFF	TGCGCCAGCAGCCAAGTTGAGGTGAACACTGAAGCTTTCTTT
TRBV20-1	few	TRBD1	TRBJ1-1	CSATLTGVTEAFF	TGCAGTGCGACATTGACAGGGGTCACTGAAGCTTTCTTT
TRBV11-2	few	TRBD2	TRBJ2-1	CASSSRLAKLYNEQFF	TGTGCCAGCAGCTCCAGACTAGCGAAACTCTACAATGAGCAGTTCTTC
TRBV5-1	.	TRBD1	TRBJ2-1	CAGSWDSRSYNEQFF	TGCGCCGGCAGCTGGGACAGCCGCTCCTACAATGAGCAGTTCTTC
TRBV6-5	.	TRBD1	TRBJ2-7	CASSSNRGYEQYF	TGTGCCAGCAGTTCTAACAGGGGATACGAGCAGTACTTC
TRBV29-1	once	.	TRBJ2-7	CSVVIHGAYYEQYF	TGCAGCGTTGTGATACATGGGGCCTACTACGAGCAGTACTTC
TRBV29-1	.	.	TRBJ1-4	CSVKSGTNEKLFF	TGCAGCGTTAAATCAGGAACTAATGAAAAACTGTTTTTT
TRBV2	few	.	TRBJ1-4	CASSHRSTNEKLFF	TGTGCCAGCAGTCATCGCTCAACTAATGAAAAACTGTTTTTT
TRBV19	.	.	TRBJ1-6	CASRRGVAYNSRLHF	TGTGCCAGTAGGAGGGGAGTCGCCTATAATTCACGCCTCCACTTT
TRBV9	.	TRBD2	TRBJ2-3	CASSSVAGGPSDTQYF	TGTGCCAGCAGCTCCGTAGCGGGGGGGCCCAGTGATACGCAGTATTTT
TRBV2	few	TRBD2	TRBJ2-1	CASRELAGLNNEQFF	TGTGCCAGCAGAGAACTAGCGGGGCTGAACAATGAGCAGTTCTTC
TRBV7-2	.	TRBD2	TRBJ2-1	CASSPRTSGVYNEQFF	TGTGCCAGCAGCCCTAGGACTAGCGGGGTCTACAATGAGCAGTTCTTC
TRBV6-6	.	TRBD1	TRBJ1-3	CSSSYPGQGDGGNTIYF	TGTTCCAGCAGTTACCCGGGACAGGGGGATGGAGGAAACACCATATATTTT
TRBV12-3/TRBV12-4	.	.	TRBJ2-5	CASSSLGAQYF	TGTGCCAGCAGTTCCTTGGGGGCCCAGTACTTC
TRBV4-3	.	.	TRBJ1-2	CASSQALVVGNYGYTF	TGCGCCAGCAGCCAGGCCCTGGTGGTAGGGAACTATGGCTACACCTTC
TRBV2	.	.	TRBJ1-5	CASSEYNSGNQPQHF	TGTGCCAGCAGCGAATATAACAGTGGCAATCAGCCCCAGCATTTT
TRBV28	few	TRBD1	TRBJ1-5	CASSLGSGGGIQPQHF	TGTGCCAGCAGTTTGGGCTCTGGAGGGGGCATTCAGCCCCAGCATTTT
TRBV19	.	.	TRBJ2-1	CASSTGGSYNEQFF	TGTGCCAGTAGTACCGGTGGCAGTTACAATGAGCAGTTCTTC
TRBV21-1	few	.	TRBJ2-3	CARALAGGPGSDTQYF	TGTGCCAGGGCACTAGCGGGGGGGCCCGGGTCAGATACGCAGTATTTT
TRBV6-5	few	.	TRBJ2-7	CASSYRDEQYF	TGTGCCAGCAGTTACCGGGACGAGCAGTACTTC